This TCR beta chain came from a study of T cell changes during pregnancy in multiple sclerosis. Clones were read by immunoSEQ multiplex PCR, and TCRdb kept only the in-frame ones, dropping some. The table has more than 80,000 clones, 91% seen once. V lost 4 bases and J lost 1, with 5 bases in between. Germline V gene sequence: CDR1 GTSNPN, CDR2 SVGIG (reference sequence). This CDR3 is 12 amino acids long. Specimen: PBMCs, collected in the first trimester of pregnancy. The origin of this receptor is a female donor in good health, serving as a control in a pregnancy study. Some clones in this sample may be carry-over from other donors' samples. This chain joins TRBV30 and TRBJ1-3, with D hard to call. In nucleotides, the CDR3 is TGTGCCTGGACCGGGTCTGGAAACACCATATATTTT. Protein sequence: CAWTGSGNTIYF.